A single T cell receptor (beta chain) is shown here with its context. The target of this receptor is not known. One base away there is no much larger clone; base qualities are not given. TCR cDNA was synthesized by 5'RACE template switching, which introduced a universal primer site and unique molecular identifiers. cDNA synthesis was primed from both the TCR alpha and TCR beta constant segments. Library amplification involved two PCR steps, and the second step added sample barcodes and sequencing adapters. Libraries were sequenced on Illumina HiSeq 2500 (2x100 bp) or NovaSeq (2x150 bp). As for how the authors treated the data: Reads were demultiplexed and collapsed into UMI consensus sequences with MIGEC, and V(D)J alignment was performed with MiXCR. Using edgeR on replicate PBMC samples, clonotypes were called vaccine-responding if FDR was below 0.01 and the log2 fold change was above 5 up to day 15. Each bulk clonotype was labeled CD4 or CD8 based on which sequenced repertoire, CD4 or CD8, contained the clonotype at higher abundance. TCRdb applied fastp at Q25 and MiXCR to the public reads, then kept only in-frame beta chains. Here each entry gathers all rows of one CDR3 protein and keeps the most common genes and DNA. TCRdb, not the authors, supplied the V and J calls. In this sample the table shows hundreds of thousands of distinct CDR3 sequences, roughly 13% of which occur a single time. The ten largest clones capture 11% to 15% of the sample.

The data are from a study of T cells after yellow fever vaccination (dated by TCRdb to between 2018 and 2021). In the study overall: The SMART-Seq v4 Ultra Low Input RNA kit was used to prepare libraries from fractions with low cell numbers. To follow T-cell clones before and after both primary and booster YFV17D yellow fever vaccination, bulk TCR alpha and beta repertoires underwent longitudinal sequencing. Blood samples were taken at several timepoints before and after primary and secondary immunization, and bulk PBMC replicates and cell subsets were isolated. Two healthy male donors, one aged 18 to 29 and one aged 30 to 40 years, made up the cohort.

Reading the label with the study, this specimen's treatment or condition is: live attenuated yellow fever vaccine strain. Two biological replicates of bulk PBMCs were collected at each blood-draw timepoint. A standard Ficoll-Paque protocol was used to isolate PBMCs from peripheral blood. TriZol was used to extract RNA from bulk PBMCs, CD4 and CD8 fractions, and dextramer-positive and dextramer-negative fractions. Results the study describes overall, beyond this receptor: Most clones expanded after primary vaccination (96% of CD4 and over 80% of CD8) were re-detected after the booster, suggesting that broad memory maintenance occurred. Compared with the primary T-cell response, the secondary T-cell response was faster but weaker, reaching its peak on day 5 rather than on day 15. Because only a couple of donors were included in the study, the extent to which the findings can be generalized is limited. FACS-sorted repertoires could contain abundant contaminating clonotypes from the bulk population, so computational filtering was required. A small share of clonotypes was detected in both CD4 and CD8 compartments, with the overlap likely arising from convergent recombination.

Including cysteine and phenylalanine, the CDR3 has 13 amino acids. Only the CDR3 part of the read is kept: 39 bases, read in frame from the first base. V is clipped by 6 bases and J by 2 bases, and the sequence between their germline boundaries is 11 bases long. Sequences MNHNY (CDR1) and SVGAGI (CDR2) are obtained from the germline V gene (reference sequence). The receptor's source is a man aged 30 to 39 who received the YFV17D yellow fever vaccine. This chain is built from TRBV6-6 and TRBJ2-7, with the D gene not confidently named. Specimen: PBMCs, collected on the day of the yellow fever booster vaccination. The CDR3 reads CASSPSETYEQYF. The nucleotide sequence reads TGTGCCAGCAGCCCCTCTGAAACCTACGAGCAGTACTTC.